This TCR beta chain was recorded in a study of cytomegalovirus exposure and HLA in healthy donors. Whole-study findings and limits: In a later analysis, a genetic analysis reported fewer productive-TCR N-insertions in an Asian-associated ancestry cluster than the cohort average. Rare TCR sequences predominated, though certain public TCRs were found in many donors. As a later analysis showed, several of the most significant clusters appeared to be linked to common viral pathogens.

With V trimmed by 2 bases and J by 5 bases, 4 bases remained unmatched. The CDR3 has 15 amino acids. Germline CDR1 and CDR2: WSHSY and SAAADI. Comments on this clone: Its antigen is not identified.

The PCR contained 60 Vbeta and 13 Jbeta primers. Generated by immunoSEQ multiplex PCR, the TCRdb table keeps only in-frame clones and is missing some. This sample has some 150,000 clones, with roughly 83% found just once. This sequence joins TRBV10-2 and TRBJ2-1, with TRBD2 identical over 9 bases. This TCR came from a human donor in good health. Sequenced input: PBMCs. The CDR3 reads CASSEPLAGNNEQFF. The CDR3 nucleotides are TGCGCCAGCAGTGAGCCGCTAGCGGGGAACAATGAGCAGTTCTTC.